A selection of T cell receptor beta chains follows, all from one sample in a study of vaccination effects on CD4 cells after COVID-19. Sequencing used immunoSEQ multiplex PCR; TCRdb keeps in-frame clones, though not all of them. The top ten clones hold about 1.2% of a sample with approximately 74,000 clones, around 77% of them seen once. The antigens for these receptors are not known. The source material was CD4+ T cells from PBMCs cultured with HCoV-OC43 spike peptides, sampled after COVID-19 vaccination. These receptors all come from a human donor who received a COVID-19 vaccine. Both conserved end residues are part of each CDR3. A D gene is named only where the DNA matches it firmly. Expanded clones get a size class; other rows say once, few or many, or leave the size out.

j_call d_call clone_size v_call cdr3_aa cdr3_nt
TRBJ1-2 - - TRBV6-1 CASSEDELPLF TGTGCCAGCAGTGAAGATGAATTACCCCTCTTC
TRBJ2-3 - - TRBV2 CASSNQGVLTDTQYF TGTGCCAGCAGTAATCAGGGTGTGCTCACAGATACGCAGTATTTT
TRBJ1-4 TRBD1 - TRBV19 CASSEQGLSNEKLFF TGTGCCAGTAGTGAACAGGGGCTATCTAATGAAAAACTGTTTTTT
TRBJ2-5 - - TRBV5-1 CASSLVVGETQYF TGCGCCAGCAGCTTGGTGGTGGGAGAGACCCAGTACTTC
TRBJ2-2 - - TRBV10-1 CASSEKWLGSGELFF TGCGCCAGCAGTGAGAAGTGGTTGGGGTCCGGGGAGCTGTTTTTT
TRBJ1-5 - - TRBV5-5 CASSLVPPTVNQPQHF TGTGCCAGCAGCTTGGTTCCCCCAACGGTGAATCAGCCCCAGCATTTT
TRBJ2-5 TRBD2 - TRBV29-1 CSVEEAAGGWETQYF TGCAGCGTTGAAGAGGCAGCGGGGGGCTGGGAGACCCAGTACTTC
TRBJ2-5 TRBD2 - TRBV10-3 CAISDASGAETQYF TGTGCCATCAGTGACGCTAGCGGGGCCGAGACCCAGTACTTC
TRBJ2-6 - - TRBV2 CASSELFDDKGITGANVLTF TGTGCCAGCAGTGAGCTGTTCGATGATAAGGGGATTACTGGGGCCAACGTCCTGACTTTC
TRBJ2-3 - - TRBV9 CASSVGSNDITDTQYF TGTGCCAGCAGCGTAGGGTCTAACGATATCACAGATACGCAGTATTTT
TRBJ2-3 - - TRBV29-1 CSVDRSGSDTQYF TGCAGCGTAGACAGGTCCGGGTCGGATACGCAGTATTTT
TRBJ2-5 - - TRBV5-1 CASSLAGKVETQYF TGCGCCAGCAGCTTGGCGGGGAAGGTGGAGACCCAGTACTTC
TRBJ1-1 - few TRBV2 CASTPTGGKAFF TGTGCCAGCACACCTACCGGGGGGAAAGCTTTCTTT
TRBJ1-1 - once TRBV6-1 CASSEATVAFF TGTGCCAGCAGTGAAGCGACCGTAGCTTTCTTT
TRBJ1-2 - - TRBV28 CASSRGLNYGYTF TGTGCCAGCAGCCGGGGACTTAACTATGGCTACACCTTC
TRBJ1-3 TRBD1 - TRBV15 CATSRDGGQLGNTIYF TGTGCCACCAGCAGAGATGGGGGACAGCTCGGAAACACCATATATTTT
TRBJ2-2 - - TRBV5-1 CASRLITGTGELFF TGCGCCAGCAGACTAATTACAGGGACCGGGGAGCTGTTTTTT
TRBJ2-3 - - TRBV4-1 CASSQVLGYGEWPTDTQYF TGCGCCAGCAGCCAAGTTTTAGGATACGGCGAGTGGCCCACAGATACGCAGTATTTT
TRBJ2-6 TRBD1 - TRBV6-5 CAGQVSSGANVLTF TGTGCCGGACAGGTGAGCTCTGGGGCCAACGTCCTGACTTTC
TRBJ1-5 TRBD1 - TRBV6-2/TRBV6-3 CASSTQDRAVNQPQHF TGTGCCAGCAGTACCCAGGACAGGGCAGTGAATCAGCCCCAGCATTTT
TRBJ2-2 TRBD1 - TRBV18 CASSPSGQGLTGELFF TGTGCCAGCTCACCATCGGGACAGGGGCTCACCGGGGAGCTGTTTTTT
TRBJ2-3 TRBD1 - TRBV7-6 CASSGPGQAGDTQYF TGTGCCAGCAGCGGGCCAGGACAGGCTGGAGATACGCAGTATTTT
TRBJ1-2 - - TRBV4-3 CASSPVGGANYGYTF TGCGCCAGCAGCCCAGTGGGCGGTGCTAACTATGGCTACACCTTC
TRBJ2-3 - - TRBV3-1/TRBV3-2 CASSQDWRRGPTDTQYF TGTGCCAGCAGCCAAGATTGGAGGCGGGGTCCCACAGATACGCAGTATTTT
TRBJ2-3 TRBD2 once TRBV9 CASREIAGDTQYF TGTGCCAGCAGGGAAATAGCGGGAGATACGCAGTATTTT
TRBJ1-4 - - TRBV18 CASRAPRGVGNEKLFF TGTGCCAGCCGCGCACCCAGAGGGGTCGGAAATGAAAAACTGTTTTTT
TRBJ2-5 - - TRBV6-1 CASSEAPQETQYF TGTGCCAGCAGTGAAGCCCCGCAAGAGACCCAGTACTTC
TRBJ1-5 - - TRBV15 CATSRELLGQGRQPQHF TGTGCCACCAGCAGAGAACTGTTGGGCCAGGGTCGACAGCCCCAGCATTTT
TRBJ2-2 - - TRBV6-1 CASSADRNRLRNTGELFF TGTGCCAGCAGTGCTGACAGGAACCGACTGAGGAACACCGGGGAGCTGTTTTTT
TRBJ2-5 - - TRBV10-1 CASSESGWETQYF TGCGCCAGCAGTGAGTCCGGGTGGGAGACCCAGTACTTC
TRBJ1-6 - - TRBV25-1 CASSEAGGHLFALHF TGTGCCAGCAGTGAAGCTGGGGGGCATTTGTTCGCCCTCCACTTT
TRBJ2-5 TRBD2 - TRBV7-8 CASSPRRERRETQYF TGTGCCAGCAGCCCAAGGCGGGAGAGGAGGGAGACCCAGTACTTC
TRBJ1-2 - - TRBV7-6 CASPPGCGGYTF TGTGCCAGCCCCCCCGGATGCGGAGGCTACACCTTC
TRBJ1-1 - - TRBV6-4 CASRVALGATEAFF TGTGCCAGCCGGGTCGCTCTTGGGGCCACTGAAGCTTTCTTT
TRBJ1-2 TRBD1 - TRBV10-3 CAISPGQGWGYTF TGTGCCATCAGTCCGGGACAGGGGTGGGGCTACACCTTC
TRBJ1-5 - few TRBV2 CASRVAGVNQPQHF TGTGCCAGCAGGGTTGCCGGGGTAAATCAGCCCCAGCATTTT
TRBJ2-3 TRBD2 - TRBV5-1 CASSFGTSGGDTQYF TGCGCCAGCAGCTTTGGGACTAGCGGTGGAGATACGCAGTATTTT
TRBJ1-6 TRBD1 - TRBV11-2 CASSPPWDRNSPLHF TGTGCCAGCAGCCCACCCTGGGACAGAAATTCACCCCTCCACTTT
TRBJ1-2 - few TRBV28 CASTSAGNYGYTF TGTGCCAGCACTTCTGCAGGGAACTATGGCTACACCTTC
TRBJ2-2 - - TRBV24-1 CATRGARGGNTGELFF TGTGCCACCAGAGGGGCCCGGGGAGGGAACACCGGGGAGCTGTTTTTT
TRBJ2-1 TRBD1 - TRBV18 CASSRDSNYNEQFF TGTGCCAGCTCACGGGACAGCAACTACAATGAGCAGTTCTTC
TRBJ2-3 TRBD2 - TRBV6-5 CASRLAGGGDTQYF TGTGCCAGCAGACTAGCGGGGGGCGGGGATACGCAGTATTTT
TRBJ2-1 - few TRBV21-1 CASKYNEQFF TGTGCCAGCAAATACAATGAGCAGTTCTTC
TRBJ2-6 - - TRBV19 CASKAGHTSGANVLTF TGTGCCAGTAAGGCAGGCCATACCTCGGGGGCCAACGTCCTGACTTTC
TRBJ1-5 - few TRBV2 CASNQFGVGDQPQHF TGTGCCAGCAACCAATTCGGGGTGGGGGATCAGCCCCAGCATTTT
TRBJ2-5 - - TRBV19 CASSPTSTGQETQYF TGTGCCAGTAGCCCTACTTCGACGGGACAAGAGACCCAGTACTTC
TRBJ1-2 - few TRBV4-1 CASSGYVANYGYTF TGCGCCAGCAGCGGGTATGTAGCTAACTATGGCTACACCTTC
TRBJ1-1 - - TRBV2 CASSSQARHLF TGTGCCAGCAGTTCGCAGGCGCGACATCTATTT
TRBJ1-2 - - TRBV30 CAWSVPLNYGYTF TGTGCCTGGAGTGTACCCCTGAACTATGGCTACACCTTC
TRBJ2-5 - once TRBV5-1 CASSLSLGEIKTQYF TGCGCCAGCAGCTTGAGTCTGGGGGAGATTAAGACCCAGTACTTC
TRBJ1-4 - - TRBV6-5 CASTTERQNEKLFF TGTGCCAGCACCACGGAACGACAGAATGAAAAACTGTTTTTT
TRBJ2-3 - - TRBV5-6 CASSPLGLITDTQYF TGTGCCAGCAGCCCACTCGGACTAATCACAGATACGCAGTATTTT
TRBJ1-1 - - TRBV5-1 CASSLNSMNTEAFF TGCGCCAGCAGCTTGAACAGCATGAACACTGAAGCTTTCTTT